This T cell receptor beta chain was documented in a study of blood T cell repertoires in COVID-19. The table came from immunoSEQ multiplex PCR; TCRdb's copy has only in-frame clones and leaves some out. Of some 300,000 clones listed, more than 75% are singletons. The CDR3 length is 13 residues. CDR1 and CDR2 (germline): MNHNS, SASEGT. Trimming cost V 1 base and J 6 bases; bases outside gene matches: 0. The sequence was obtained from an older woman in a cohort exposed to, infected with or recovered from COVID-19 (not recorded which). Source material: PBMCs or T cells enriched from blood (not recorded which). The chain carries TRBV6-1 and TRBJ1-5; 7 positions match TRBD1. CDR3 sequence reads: CASSEDRGQPQHF. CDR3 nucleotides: TGTGCCAGCAGTGAAGACAGGGGTCAGCCCCAGCATTTT.